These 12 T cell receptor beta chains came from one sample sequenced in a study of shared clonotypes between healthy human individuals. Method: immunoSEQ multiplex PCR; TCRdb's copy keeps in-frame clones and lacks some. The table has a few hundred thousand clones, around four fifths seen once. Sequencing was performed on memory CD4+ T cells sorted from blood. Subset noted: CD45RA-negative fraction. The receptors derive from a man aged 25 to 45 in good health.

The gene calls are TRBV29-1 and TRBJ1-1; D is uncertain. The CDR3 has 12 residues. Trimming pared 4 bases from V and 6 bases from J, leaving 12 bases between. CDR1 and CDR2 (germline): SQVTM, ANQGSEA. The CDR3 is CSVVDSSAEAFF. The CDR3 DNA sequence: TGCAGCGTTGTAGACTCTTCCGCTGAAGCTTTCTTT.

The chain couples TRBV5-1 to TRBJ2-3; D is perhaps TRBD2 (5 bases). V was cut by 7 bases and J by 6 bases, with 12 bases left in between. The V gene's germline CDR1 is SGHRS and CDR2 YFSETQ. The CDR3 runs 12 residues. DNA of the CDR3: TGCGCCAGCTCTCCGGGGTGGGATACGCAGTATTTT. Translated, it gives CASSPGWDTQYF.

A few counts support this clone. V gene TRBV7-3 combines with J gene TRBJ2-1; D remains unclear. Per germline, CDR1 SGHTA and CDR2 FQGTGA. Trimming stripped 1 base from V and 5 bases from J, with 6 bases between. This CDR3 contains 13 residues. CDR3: CASSLNQDNEQFF. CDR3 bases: TGTGCCAGCAGCTTAAACCAGGACAATGAGCAGTTCTTC.

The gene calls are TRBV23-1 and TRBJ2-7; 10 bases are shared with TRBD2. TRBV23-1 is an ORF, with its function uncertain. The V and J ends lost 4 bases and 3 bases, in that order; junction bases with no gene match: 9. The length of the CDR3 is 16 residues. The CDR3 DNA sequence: TGCGCCAGCAGTCTTGGGACTAGCGCTAACGACTACGAGCAGTACTTC. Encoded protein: CASSLGTSANDYEQYF.

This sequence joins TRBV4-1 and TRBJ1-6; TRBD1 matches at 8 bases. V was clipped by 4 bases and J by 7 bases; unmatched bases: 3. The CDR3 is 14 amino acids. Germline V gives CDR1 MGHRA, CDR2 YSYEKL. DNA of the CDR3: TGCGCCAGCAGCCGAGACAGGGGCAATTCACCCCTCCACTTT. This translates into CASSRDRGNSPLHF.

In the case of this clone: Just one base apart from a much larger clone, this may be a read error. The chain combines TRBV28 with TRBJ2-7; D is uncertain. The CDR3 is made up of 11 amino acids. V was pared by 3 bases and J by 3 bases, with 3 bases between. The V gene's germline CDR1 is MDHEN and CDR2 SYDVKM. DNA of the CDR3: TGTGCCAGCAGTTTGAACTACGAGCAGTACTTC. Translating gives CASSLNYEQYF.

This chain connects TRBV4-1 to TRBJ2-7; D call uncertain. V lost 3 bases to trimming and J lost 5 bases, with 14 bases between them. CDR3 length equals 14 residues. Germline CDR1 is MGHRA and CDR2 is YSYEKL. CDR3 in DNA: TGCGCCAGCAGCCATACAACGCCCCCCCACGAGCAGTACTTC. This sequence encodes CASSHTTPPHEQYF.

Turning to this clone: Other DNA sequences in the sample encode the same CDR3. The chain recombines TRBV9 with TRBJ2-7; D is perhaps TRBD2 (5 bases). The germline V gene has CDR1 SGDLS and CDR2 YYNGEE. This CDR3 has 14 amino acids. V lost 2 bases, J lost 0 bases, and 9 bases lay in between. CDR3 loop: CASSVGSSSYEQYF. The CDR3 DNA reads TGTGCCAGCAGCGTGGGGAGCAGCTCCTACGAGCAGTACTTC.

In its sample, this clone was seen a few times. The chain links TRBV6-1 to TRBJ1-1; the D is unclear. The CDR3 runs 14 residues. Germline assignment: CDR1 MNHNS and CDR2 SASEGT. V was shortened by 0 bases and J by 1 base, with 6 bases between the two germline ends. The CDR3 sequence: CASSEAGRNTEAFF. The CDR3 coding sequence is TGTGCCAGCAGTGAAGCGGGCAGGAACACTGAAGCTTTCTTT.

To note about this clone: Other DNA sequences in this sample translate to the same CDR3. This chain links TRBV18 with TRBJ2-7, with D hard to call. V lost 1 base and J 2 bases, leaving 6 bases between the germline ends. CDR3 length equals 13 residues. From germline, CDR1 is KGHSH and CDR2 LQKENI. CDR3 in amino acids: CASSPRPAYEQYF. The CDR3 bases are TGTGCCAGCTCACCACGGCCAGCCTACGAGCAGTACTTC.

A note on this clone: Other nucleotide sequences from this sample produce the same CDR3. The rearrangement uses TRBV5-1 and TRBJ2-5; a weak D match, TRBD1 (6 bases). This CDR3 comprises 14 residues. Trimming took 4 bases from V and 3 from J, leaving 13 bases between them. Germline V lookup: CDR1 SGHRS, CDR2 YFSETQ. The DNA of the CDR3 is TGCGCCAGCAGCATCGGCAGGGGAGAAGAGACCCAGTACTTC. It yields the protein CASSIGRGEETQYF.

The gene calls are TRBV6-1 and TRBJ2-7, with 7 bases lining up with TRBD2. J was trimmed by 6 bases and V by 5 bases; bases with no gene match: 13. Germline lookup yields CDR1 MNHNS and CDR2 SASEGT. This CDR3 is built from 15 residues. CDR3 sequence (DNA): TGTGCCAGCAGTCTACACATAGCGGGTGAGGGCGAGCAGTACTTC. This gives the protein CASSLHIAGEGEQYF.